The clone carrying this T cell receptor beta chain has more than one count but fewer than ten. Other DNA variants within this sample encode the same CDR3. This table comes from immunoSEQ multiplex PCR, and its TCRdb copy is limited to in-frame clones, with some not included. The sample holds 85,000 to 100,000 clones; approximately 92% are singletons and the top ten take over 2%. These data originate in a study of T cell changes during pregnancy in multiple sclerosis. This receptor was obtained from a female donor with multiple sclerosis, enrolled in a pregnancy study. Here the sequenced sample was peripheral blood, taken in the first trimester of pregnancy.

In DNA, the CDR3 is TGTGCCAGCAGCCAACATCCGACAGGGGGCTTGGAGACCCAGTACTTC. Translation: CASSQHPTGGLETQYF. The rearrangement links TRBV9 to TRBJ2-5, with TRBD1 matching over 10 bases. Germline V lookup: CDR1 SGDLS, CDR2 YYNGEE. V gave up 4 bases and J gave up 5 bases; unmatched junction bases: 11. The CDR3 is 16 amino acids.